The TCR beta chain under discussion was sequenced for a study of patients and donors after allogeneic stem cell transplantation (dated by TCRdb to between 2020 and 2021). The CDR3 is 9 residues long, counting both termini. Per the germline V gene, SGHRS is the CDR1 and YFSETQ is the CDR2. Library preparation employed RT-PCR. For sequencing, a NextSeq 550 was employed. TCRdb trimmed the raw reads at Q25, called clones with MiXCR and kept productive beta chains. Each entry merges the rows of one CDR3 protein and shows their most common DNA and genes. For this sample the table gives 900,000 to 1,000,000 distinct CDR3 sequences, of which roughly 18% were detected only once. Around 6% of the sample lies in the top ten. For this clonotype: The clone's antigen remains unknown. The conserved closing phenylalanine or tryptophan is absent in this CDR3, likely reflecting a read error. No DNA is shown, since the ends of the CDR3 on it are uncertain; the CDR3 is the one TCRdb lists.

The source of this sequence is a human donor who was either an allogeneic HSCT recipient or a stem cell or donor lymphocyte infusion donor (not recorded which). It is not recorded whose cells these are; they may come from a transplant donor. Sequenced input: blood, either unsorted or a sorted T cell fraction (not recorded which). The chain is assembled from TRBV5-1 and TRBJ1-1; the tabulated D call, TRBD1, remains unverified against the DNA. This receptor has the CDR3 CASSFRDIL.